These 23 T cell receptor beta chains came from one sample sequenced in a study of immune cell composition in non-small cell lung cancer. Libraries were prepared by immunoSEQ multiplex PCR; TCRdb keeps only in-frame clonotypes and omits some of them. The sample carries several thousand clones, 60% to 85% recorded once. Normal lung was sampled as far from the tumour as possible, at least 3 cm. The specimen sequenced was non-adjacent lung tissue. These TCRs come from a human donor with non-small cell lung cancer.

J is TRBJ1-3 and V is TRBV5-6; tentative D call: TRBD1 (5 bases). Trimming took 4 bases from V and 4 from J, leaving 18 bases between them. The CDR3 spans 16 residues. The germline CDR1 and CDR2 sequences are SGHDT and YYEEEE. The CDR3 sequence is CASSPRTGGKGNTIYF. The CDR3 DNA reads as TGTGCCAGCAGCCCAAGAACGGGGGGAAAAGGAAACACCATATATTTT.

The chain recombines TRBV18 with TRBJ2-3; D not certain. The V end lost 1 base, the J end lost 6 bases, and 8 bases lay between the germline ends. CDR3 size: 13 residues. Germline CDR1 is KGHSH and CDR2 is LQKENI. CDR3 sequence reads: CASSPQLTDTQYF. The CDR3 DNA follows: TGTGCCAGCTCACCACAGCTTACCGATACGCAGTATTTT.

The chain links TRBV29-1 to TRBJ2-7; unclear D gene. CDR3 length: 11 amino acids. Trimming shortened V by 7 bases and J by 4 bases, and 11 bases separated the two germline ends. The germline V gene has CDR1 SQVTM and CDR2 ANQGSEA. The CDR3, as DNA: TGCAGCGCCGTAGCAGGTTACGAGCAGTACTTC. Translating it yields CSAVAGYEQYF.

The chain carries TRBV27 and TRBJ1-1; D perhaps matches TRBD1 (6 bases). Germline CDR1 reads MNHEY; CDR2 reads SMNVEV (reference sequence). The V and J ends lost 6 bases and 4 bases respectively, with 21 bases between them. The CDR3 is 16 amino acids. Here the CDR3 reads CASRDSDRTLITEAFF. CDR3 nucleotide sequence: TGTGCCAGCAGGGACTCCGACAGGACCTTAATCACTGAAGCTTTCTTT.

This clone appeared once. This chain uses TRBV4-1 with TRBJ1-5, with 8 bases that match TRBD1. There are 15 residues in the CDR3. Germline CDR1 reads MGHRA; CDR2 reads YSYEKL. J lost 4 bases, V lost 3 bases, and 5 bases had no gene match. The CDR3 sequence: CASSHMDRENQPQHF. The CDR3 DNA follows: TGCGCCAGCAGCCACATGGACAGGGAAAATCAGCCCCAGCATTTT.

This clone was detected only once. The V call is TRBV28, the J call TRBJ1-4; perhaps TRBD1 as D (5 bases). The length of the CDR3 is 14 residues. Trimming shortened V by 8 bases and J by 8 bases, and 18 bases separated the two germline ends. Germline loops: CDR1 MDHEN, CDR2 SYDVKM. The chain's CDR3 is CASSRWGEREKLFF. The CDR3 coding sequence is TGTGCCAGCTCCCGGTGGGGGGAAAGGGAAAAACTGTTTTTT.

V and J are TRBV10-3 and TRBJ1-5; D remains ambiguous. The V gene's germline CDR1 is ENHRY and CDR2 SYGVKD. The V and J ends lost 4 bases and 1 base respectively, with 8 bases between them. The CDR3 has 14 residues. Here the CDR3 DNA reads TGTGCCATCAGTGCCCAGACCAGCAATCAGCCCCAGCATTTT. This codes for CAISAQTSNQPQHF.

This clone was detected only once. The V gene is TRBV7-6, the J gene TRBJ1-2; tentative D call: TRBD1 (6 bases). Per germline, CDR1 SGHVS and CDR2 FNYEAQ. The CDR3 length is 13 residues. V was shortened by 1 base and J by 8 bases, with 11 bases between the two germline ends. In DNA, the CDR3 is TGTGCCAGCAGCTTAGGTCAGGGACAAGGCTACACCTTC. It encodes CASSLGQGQGYTF.

The chain couples TRBV11-2 to TRBJ2-3; 11 nucleotides agree with TRBD2. Per germline, CDR1 SGHAT and CDR2 FQNNGV. Trimming cost V 5 bases and J 8 bases; bases outside gene matches: 6. This CDR3 comprises 14 residues. The CDR3, as DNA: TGTGCCAGCAGCCCTGTAGCGGGAGGGAGTACGCAGTATTTT. Protein: CASSPVAGGSTQYF.

This sequence joins TRBV7-3 and TRBJ1-1, with D possibly matching TRBD1 (5 bases). This CDR3 comprises 13 residues. The germline V gene has CDR1 SGHTA and CDR2 FQGTGA. Between the trimmed V and J ends, which lost 3 bases and 1 base, there was a span of 6 bases. The CDR3 nucleotides are TGTGCCAGCAGCTTCGGGACGAACACTGAAGCTTTCTTT. It codes for CASSFGTNTEAFF.

V and J are TRBV7-2 and TRBJ2-3; 11 bases align to TRBD2. Germline V gene lookup returns CDR1 SGHTA and CDR2 FQGNSA. The CDR3 consists of 15 residues. The J segment lost 4 bases and the V segment lost 4 bases, leaving 4 bases of the junction unmatched. The CDR3: CASSSLSGGADTQYF. CDR3 DNA: TGTGCCAGCAGCTCCCTTAGCGGGGGGGCAGATACGCAGTATTTT. Drawing the rest from reference TRBV7-2 and TRBJ2-3, the complete variable domain is GAGVSQSPSNKVTEKGKDVELRCDPISGHTALYWYRQSLGQGLEFLIYFQGNSAPDKSGLPSDRFSAERTGGSVSTLTIQRTQQEDSAVYLCASSSLSGGADTQYFGPGTRLTVL.

The CDR3 DNA reads TGTGCTTCGTCCTCGGCGGGGACGAACACCGGGGAGCTGTTTTTT. It specifies CASSSAGTNTGELFF. The rearrangement joins TRBV9 to TRBJ2-2; D possibly corresponds to TRBD2 (6 bases). The CDR3 sequence is 15 residues long. CDR1 is SGDLS, CDR2 YYNGEE, per germline.

The chain couples TRBV6-6 to TRBJ2-7; 13 bases agree with TRBD2. The CDR3 runs 16 residues. Germline CDR1 and CDR2: MNHNY and SVGAGI (reference sequence). Trimming took 11 bases from V and 4 from J; bases not matched to a gene: 14. Here the CDR3 reads CAAQRGTSGIGYEQYF. The DNA of the CDR3 is TGTGCCGCCCAGAGGGGGACTAGCGGGATTGGTTACGAGCAGTACTTC.

V usage is TRBV7-3 and J usage is TRBJ1-4; D remains ambiguous. CDR1 is SGHTA and CDR2 is FQGTGA in the germline V gene. The CDR3 covers 11 residues. V lost 3 bases and J 8 bases, leaving 4 bases between the germline ends. The CDR3 here is CASSFEEKLFF. Written as DNA, the CDR3 is TGTGCCAGCAGCTTCGAGGAAAAACTGTTTTTT. The variable domain in full, with the rest retrieved from reference TRBV7-3 and TRBJ1-4, is GAGVSQTPSNKVTEKGKYVELRCDPISGHTALYWYRQSLGQGPEFLIYFQGTGAADDSGLPNDRFFAVRPEGSVSTLKIQRTERGDSAVYLCASSFEEKLFFGSGTQLSVL.

The chain carries TRBV7-9 and TRBJ2-3, with 11 bases aligning to TRBD2. The CDR3 covers 14 residues. Germline CDR1 is SEHNR and CDR2 is FQNEAQ (reference sequence). After removal of 3 bases from V and 5 bases from J, the junction contained 1 base not matched to a gene. The CDR3, as DNA: TGTGCCAGCAGCTTTAGCGGGGGGGGAGATACGCAGTATTTT. Translation: CASSFSGGGDTQYF.

V and J are TRBV19 and TRBJ2-2, with 8 bases fitting TRBD1. V dropped 2 bases and J dropped 1; count of bases not matched to a gene: 0. Germline loops: CDR1 LNHDA, CDR2 SQIVND (reference sequence). This CDR3 comprises 15 residues. DNA of the CDR3: TGTGCCAGTAGTATAACAGGGGGGAACACCGGGGAGCTGTTTTTT. Protein sequence: CASSITGGNTGELFF.

The CDR3 sequence is CASSRPTLTGELFF. CDR3 nucleotides: TGTGCCAGCAGCCGACCAACCCTCACCGGGGAGCTGTTTTTT. The chain uses TRBV14 and TRBJ2-2; D is unclear. CDR1 is SGHDN, CDR2 FVKESK, per germline. The CDR3 is 14 residues long. The V and J ends lost 4 bases and 4 bases respectively, with 10 bases between them.

The chain joins TRBV14 to TRBJ2-7; D remains unclear. Between the trimmed V and J ends, which lost 5 bases and 3 bases, there was a span of 5 bases. The germline gives CDR1 SGHDN, CDR2 FVKESK. This CDR3 has 11 residues. CDR3 protein: CASSTHYEQYF. DNA for the CDR3: TGTGCCAGCAGCACCCACTACGAGCAGTACTTC.

The chain uses TRBV5-1 and TRBJ2-5; tentatively, D is TRBD2 (6 bases). The germline CDR1 and CDR2 sequences are SGHRS and YFSETQ. Trimming left V 7 bases short and J 2 bases short, with 12 bases between. CDR3 length: 13 residues. The CDR3 reads CASCSGPQETQYF. DNA of the CDR3: TGCGCCAGCTGTAGCGGCCCGCAAGAGACCCAGTACTTC.

This clone showed up just a few times. The chain joins TRBV5-1 to TRBJ1-1; 8 bases fit TRBD1. The CDR3 has 14 residues. V dropped 4 bases and J dropped 5; count of bases not matched to a gene: 7. Per germline, CDR1 SGHRS and CDR2 YFSETQ. The CDR3 reads CASSAGQGGTEAFF. The DNA for the CDR3 is TGCGCCAGCAGCGCTGGACAGGGAGGGACTGAAGCTTTCTTT.

The chain couples TRBV11-3 to TRBJ2-7; the D is unclear. The germline V and J ends were trimmed by 5 bases and 3 bases, with 17 bases remaining between them. Germline V lookup: CDR1 SGHNT, CDR2 YENEEA. CDR3 length: 15 amino acids. CDR3 region: CASSPRGSRDYEQYF. As DNA, the CDR3 is TGTGCCAGCAGCCCACGAGGTTCTCGAGACTACGAGCAGTACTTC.

V gene TRBV29-1 combines with J gene TRBJ1-2, with D perhaps TRBD1 (6 bases). This CDR3 comprises 15 residues. Germline V gene sequence: CDR1 SQVTM, CDR2 ANQGSEA. Deletions cut 6 bases from V and 3 bases from J, with 20 bases between. CDR3 DNA: TGCAGCGTCACCCTGGGGGGGGCCGCGGACTATGGCTACACCTTC. Protein sequence: CSVTLGGAADYGYTF.

The chain has TRBV7-9 and TRBJ2-7; TRBD1 agrees at 10 bases. The ends lost 2 bases at V and 6 bases at J; junction bases unmatched: 10. This CDR3 is built from 16 residues. Germline CDR1 and CDR2: SEHNR and FQNEAQ (reference sequence). The CDR3 sequence: CASSLRGTGEKGEQYF. CDR3 bases: TGTGCCAGCAGCTTACGGGGGACAGGGGAAAAAGGCGAGCAGTACTTC. Based on the CDR3 plus reference TRBV7-9 and TRBJ2-7, the full variable domain is DTGVSQNPRHKITKRGQNVTFRCDPISEHNRLYWYRQTLGQGPEFLTYFQNEAQLEKSRLLSDRFSAERPKGSFSTLEIQRTEQGDSAMYLCASSLRGTGEKGEQYFGPGTRLTVT.